The 16 T cell receptor beta chains in this list originate from one sample, sequenced in a study of blood T cells in healthy people across ages (dated by TCRdb to 2013 to 2016). The library was made by 5' RACE. The listed sequencing device is Illumina HiSeq 2500. A second about 7 to 11 cycle PCR used a sample-barcoded 5' primer and a J-beta primer mix. Starting from the raw public reads, TCRdb applied fastp trimming at Q25, assembled clones with MiXCR and retained in-frame beta chains. Each record represents a unique CDR3 protein, reported with the most common genes and DNA among its rows. For this sample there are hundreds of thousands of distinct CDR3 sequences; more than 20% appear just once. The top ten clones comprise under 4% of the sample. The sample taken for sequencing was blood. The source is a man between 65 and 85 years old in good health.

The V gene is TRBV4-1, the J gene TRBJ2-7; TRBD2 might be the D (6 bases). The CDR3 length is 15 residues. Germline V CDR1 and CDR2: MGHRA, YSYEKL. V was shortened by 2 bases and J by 2 bases, with 13 bases between the two germline ends. The CDR3 coding sequence is TGCGCCAGCAGCCAACCCGGAGGGACTCCCTACGAGCAGTACTTC. It translates to CASSQPGGTPYEQYF.

The rearrangement links TRBV10-3 to TRBJ2-7; D is perhaps TRBD1 (6 bases). V was cut by 4 bases and J by 6 bases, with 16 bases left in between. This CDR3 contains 14 residues. Looked up from germline, CDR1 is ENHRY and CDR2 is SYGVKD. DNA of the CDR3: TGTGCCATCAGTGGACAACAGGGTCGGGGCGAGCAGTACTTC. This sequence encodes CAISGQQGRGEQYF.

The chain joins TRBV5-1 to TRBJ2-5; 14 positions match TRBD2. The CDR3 has 17 residues. Germline-derived CDR1 and CDR2 are SGHRS and YFSETQ. The J segment lost 4 bases and the V segment lost 3 bases, leaving 8 bases of the junction unmatched. DNA of the CDR3: TGCGCCAGCAGCTCGGGACTAGCGGGAGTGGGGAGAGAGACCCAGTACTTC. Protein: CASSSGLAGVGRETQYF.

There are a few counts of this clonotype. The V call is TRBV28, the J call TRBJ2-1, with D possibly TRBD2 on 5 matching bases. The DNA end is more similar to TRBJ2-5, so the J call may be wrong. The CDR3 extends over 13 amino acids. Germline CDR1 MDHEN, CDR2 SYDVKM. CDR3 DNA sequence: TGTGCCAGCAGTTCGAGACTACAAGAGACCCAGTACTTC. This encodes CASSSRLQETQYF.

V and J are TRBV20-1 and TRBJ2-1; 9 bases line up with TRBD2. CDR3 length equals 14 residues. CDR1 and CDR2 from the germline V gene are DFQATT and SNEGSKA (reference sequence). J lost 7 bases, V lost 5 bases, and 9 bases had no gene match. The CDR3 DNA follows: TGCAGTGCTCTGCCAGCGGGAGGAGGGAATGAGCAGTTCTTC. It translates to CSALPAGGGNEQFF.

This clonotype was counted between two and nine times. A read error may account for a junction end that differs from germline. V is TRBV2 and J is TRBJ2-1, with 8 bases matching TRBD2. The CDR3 totals 12 residues. Per germline, CDR1 SNHLY and CDR2 FYNNEI. In DNA form, the CDR3 reads TGTGCCTGCAGGTCGGGGGGGAATGAGCAGTTCTTC. Protein sequence: CACRSGGNEQFF.

The chain has TRBV14 and TRBJ2-4; 7 nucleotides align to TRBD2. This CDR3 spans 15 amino acids. Losses at the gene ends were 4 bases for V and 1 base for J; bases not matched to a gene: 4. Germline values: CDR1 SGHDN, CDR2 FVKESK. The CDR3 sequence: CASSRGGPAKNIQYF. In DNA, the CDR3 is TGTGCCAGCAGCCGGGGGGGTCCGGCCAAAAACATTCAGTACTTC.

This clonotype came up once. The chain links TRBV4-3 to TRBJ2-2; possibly TRBD2 for D (6 bases). Germline CDR1 LGHNA, CDR2 YSLEER. The CDR3 extends over 18 amino acids. Trimming stripped 0 bases from V and 0 bases from J, with 14 bases between. The CDR3 DNA reads as TGCGCCAGCAGCCAAGAACCCTCCTCGGGGGCGAACACCGGGGAGCTGTTTTTT. Amino acids: CASSQEPSSGANTGELFF.

The CDR3 loop reads CASSQRLAESYEQYF. CDR3 DNA: TGTGCCAGCAGCCAAAGACTAGCGGAGTCCTACGAGCAGTACTTC. The gene calls are TRBV14 and TRBJ2-7, with 9 bases that match TRBD2. The CDR3 is made up of 15 amino acids. CDR1 is SGHDN and CDR2 is FVKESK in the germline V gene. Germline trimming cut 2 bases from V and 1 base from J; bases unmatched to any gene: 3.

The chain links TRBV10-3 to TRBJ2-5; D is perhaps TRBD2 (7 bases). CDR3 length: 14 amino acids. Germline CDR1 reads ENHRY; CDR2 reads SYGVKD. The V gene lost 6 bases and the J gene lost 5 bases, with 16 bases spanning the gap. CDR3 DNA: TGTGCCATCAGAGGCGGGGGCGTTTCGGAGACCCAGTACTTC. It yields the protein CAIRGGGVSETQYF.

This clonotype was counted between two and nine times. The rearrangement links TRBV20-1 to TRBJ2-7; tentatively, D is TRBD2 (6 bases). Germline-derived CDR1 and CDR2 are DFQATT and SNEGSKA (reference sequence). Trimming left V 6 bases short and J 4 bases short, with 22 bases between. The CDR3 loop spans 15 amino acids. The CDR3: CSAAISGAGLYEQYF. CDR3 in DNA: TGCAGTGCCGCGATCTCCGGTGCGGGGTTATACGAGCAGTACTTC.

This clonotype was counted a few times. The V gene is TRBV3-1, the J gene TRBJ2-2; 8 nucleotides align to TRBD2. V gave up 6 bases and J gave up 6 bases; unmatched junction bases: 15. The CDR3 spans 17 residues. From germline, CDR1 is LGHDT and CDR2 YNNKEL (reference sequence). CDR3 sequence (DNA): TGTGCCAGCAGACACCTTAGCGGGAATAGTCGGGCCGGGGAGCTGTTTTTT. Encoded protein: CASRHLSGNSRAGELFF.

This clonotype was seen ten or more times. This chain links TRBV20-1 with TRBJ1-4; no firm D call. There are 14 residues in the CDR3. Trimming removed 0 bases from V and 5 bases from J, with 10 bases in between. In germline, CDR1 is DFQATT, CDR2 SNEGSKA (reference sequence). The CDR3 DNA reads TGCAGTGCTAGAGAAAGTCAGGCGAATGAAAAACTGTTTTTT. It encodes CSARESQANEKLFF.

This clonotype was observed a handful of times. This rearrangement joins TRBV27 to TRBJ2-3; D uncertain. V shed 5 bases and J shed 2 bases, with 17 bases lying between them. The CDR3 loop spans 16 amino acids. Germline-derived CDR1 and CDR2 are MNHEY and SMNVEV (reference sequence). The CDR3 nucleotides are TGTGCCAGCAGTCCCAATCGACGGAAAAACACAGATACGCAGTATTTT. Its translation is CASSPNRRKNTDTQYF.

This clonotype came up a few times. The rearrangement joins TRBV5-1 to TRBJ2-5; the D is unclear. This CDR3 has 17 amino acids. Germline V CDR1 and CDR2: SGHRS, YFSETQ. V was clipped by 0 bases and J by 7 bases, with 22 bases between them. CDR3 residues: CASSLVYFNAPDGTQYF. The DNA for the CDR3 is TGCGCCAGCAGCTTGGTGTACTTCAACGCCCCAGATGGGACCCAGTACTTC.

This clonotype was detected a few times. The CDR3 loop reads CASRQGLSNQPQHF. The CDR3 DNA reads as TGTGCCAGCCGACAGGGACTTAGCAATCAGCCCCAGCATTTT. The chain recombines TRBV2 with TRBJ1-5, with 7 bases that match TRBD1. CDR1 and CDR2 (germline): SNHLY, FYNNEI. This CDR3 has 14 amino acids. Trimming at V came to 8 bases and at J to 0 bases, leaving 4 bases not matched to a gene.